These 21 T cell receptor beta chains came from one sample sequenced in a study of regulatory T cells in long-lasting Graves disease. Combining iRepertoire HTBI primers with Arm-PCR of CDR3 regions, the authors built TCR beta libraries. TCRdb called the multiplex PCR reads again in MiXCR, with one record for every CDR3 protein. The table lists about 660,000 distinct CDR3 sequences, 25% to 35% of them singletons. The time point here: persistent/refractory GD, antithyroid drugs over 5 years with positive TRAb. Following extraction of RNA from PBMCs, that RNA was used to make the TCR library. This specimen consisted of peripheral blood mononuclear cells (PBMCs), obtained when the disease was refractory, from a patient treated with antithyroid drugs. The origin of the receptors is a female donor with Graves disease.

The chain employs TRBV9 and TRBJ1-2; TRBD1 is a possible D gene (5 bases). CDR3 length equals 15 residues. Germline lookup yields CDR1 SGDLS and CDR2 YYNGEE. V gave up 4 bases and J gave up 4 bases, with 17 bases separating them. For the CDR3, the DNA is TGTGCCAGCAGCCCCCGGGGCGGGGGTAGCTATGGCTACACCTTC. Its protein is CASSPRGGGSYGYTF. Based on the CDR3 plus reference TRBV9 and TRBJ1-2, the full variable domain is DSGVTQTPKHLITATGQRVTLRCSPRSGDLSVYWYQQSLDQGLQFLIQYYNGEERAKGNILERFSAQQFPDLHSELNLSSLELGDSALYFCASSPRGGGSYGYTFGSGTRLTVV.

CDR3 protein: CASSKQPGQGNTEAFF. The CDR3 nucleotides read TGTGCCAGTAGCAAACAGCCGGGACAGGGGAACACTGAAGCTTTCTTT. The V gene is TRBV19, the J gene TRBJ1-1, with 9 bases fitting TRBD1. This CDR3 contains 16 residues. Germline V gives CDR1 LNHDA, CDR2 SQIVND (reference sequence). Losses at the gene ends were 6 bases for V and 1 base for J; bases not matched to a gene: 9.

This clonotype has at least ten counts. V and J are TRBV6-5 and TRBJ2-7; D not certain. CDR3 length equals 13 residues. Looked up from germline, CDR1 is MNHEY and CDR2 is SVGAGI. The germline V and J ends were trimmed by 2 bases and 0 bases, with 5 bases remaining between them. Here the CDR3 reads CASSYRLSYEQYF. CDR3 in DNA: TGTGCCAGCAGTTACAGGCTCTCCTACGAGCAGTACTTC.

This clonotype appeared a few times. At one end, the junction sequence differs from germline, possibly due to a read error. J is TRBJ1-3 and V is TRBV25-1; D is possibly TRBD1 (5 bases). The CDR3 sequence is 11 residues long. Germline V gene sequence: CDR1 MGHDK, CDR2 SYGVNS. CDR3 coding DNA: TGTGCCAGCAGTGCCCTGGACACCGTATATTTT. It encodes CASSALDTVYF. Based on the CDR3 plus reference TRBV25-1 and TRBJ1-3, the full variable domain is EADIYQTPRYLVIGTGKKITLECSQTMGHDKMYWYQQDPGMELHLIHYSYGVNSTEKGDLSSESTVSRIRTEHFPLTLESARPSHTSQYLCASSALDTVYFGEGSWLTVV.

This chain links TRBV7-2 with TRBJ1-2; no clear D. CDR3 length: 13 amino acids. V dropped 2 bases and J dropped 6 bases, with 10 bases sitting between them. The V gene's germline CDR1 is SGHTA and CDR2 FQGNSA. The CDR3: CASSLRESDGYTF. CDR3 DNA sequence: TGTGCCAGCAGCTTAAGGGAATCGGATGGCTACACCTTC.

The CDR3 DNA reads TGTGCCAGCAGCTTAGCCTCAACCGGGGGACCCGAGGCTTTCTTT. This codes for CASSLASTGGPEAFF. The chain is built from TRBV7-9 and TRBJ1-1; D might be TRBD1 (5 bases). Trimming removed 0 bases from V and 11 bases from J, with 19 bases in between. Per the germline V gene, CDR1 is SEHNR and CDR2 is FQNEAQ (reference sequence). There are 15 residues in the CDR3. Looking up the rest from reference TRBV7-9 and TRBJ1-1 gives the full variable domain: DTGVSQNPRHKITKRGQNVTFRCDPISEHNRLYWYRQTLGQGPEFLTYFQNEAQLEKSRLLSDRFSAERPKGSFSTLEIQRTEQGDSAMYLCASSLASTGGPEAFFGQGTRLTVV.

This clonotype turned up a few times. As DNA, the CDR3 is TGCGCCAGCAGCCTGCCTGGGACAGGGGCCGTGAACACTGAAGCTTTCTTT. Translating it yields CASSLPGTGAVNTEAFF. The V gene is TRBV5-1, the J gene TRBJ1-1; TRBD1 matches 10 bases. Germline-derived CDR1 and CDR2 are SGHRS and YFSETQ. V lost 4 bases to trimming and J lost 0 bases; unmatched junction nucleotides: 9. CDR3 size: 17 residues.

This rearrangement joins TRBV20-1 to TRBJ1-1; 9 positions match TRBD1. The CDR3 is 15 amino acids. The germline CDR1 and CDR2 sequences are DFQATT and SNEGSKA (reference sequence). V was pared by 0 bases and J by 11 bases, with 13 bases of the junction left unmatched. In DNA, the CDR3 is TGCAGTGCTAGAGATAGGAGTCCCCGGGACAGGGAGGCTTTCTTT. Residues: CSARDRSPRDREAFF.

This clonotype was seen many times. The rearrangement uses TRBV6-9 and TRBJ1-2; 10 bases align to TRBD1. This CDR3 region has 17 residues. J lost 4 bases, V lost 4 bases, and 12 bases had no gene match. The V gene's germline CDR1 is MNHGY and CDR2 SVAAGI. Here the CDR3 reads CASSLNPGTGVRYGYTF. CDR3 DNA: TGTGCCAGCAGTTTAAATCCCGGGACAGGGGTGCGCTATGGCTACACCTTC.

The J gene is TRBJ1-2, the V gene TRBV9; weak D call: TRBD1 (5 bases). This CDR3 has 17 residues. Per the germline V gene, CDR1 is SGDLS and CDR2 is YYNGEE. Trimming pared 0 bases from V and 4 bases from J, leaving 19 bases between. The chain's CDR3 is CASSVAPGGLQTYGYTF. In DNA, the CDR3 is TGTGCCAGCAGCGTAGCCCCGGGGGGACTCCAAACCTATGGCTACACCTTC.

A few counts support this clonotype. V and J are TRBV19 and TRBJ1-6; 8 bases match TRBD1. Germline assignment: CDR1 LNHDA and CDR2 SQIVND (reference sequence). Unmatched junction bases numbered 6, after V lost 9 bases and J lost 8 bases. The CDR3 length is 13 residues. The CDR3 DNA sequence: TGTGCCAGCCGGGACAGGTTGTATTCACCCCTCCACTTT. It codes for CASRDRLYSPLHF.

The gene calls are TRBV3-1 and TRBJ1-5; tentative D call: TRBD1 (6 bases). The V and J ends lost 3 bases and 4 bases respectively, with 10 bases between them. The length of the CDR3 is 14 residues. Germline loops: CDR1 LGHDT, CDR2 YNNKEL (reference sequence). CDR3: CASSHRQANQPQHF. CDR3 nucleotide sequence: TGTGCCAGCAGCCACCGACAGGCGAATCAGCCCCAGCATTTT. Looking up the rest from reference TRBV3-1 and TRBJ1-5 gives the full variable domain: DTAVSQTPKYLVTQMGNDKSIKCEQNLGHDTMYWYKQDSKKFLKIMFSYNNKELIINETVPNRFSPKSPDKAHLNLHINSLELGDSAVYFCASSHRQANQPQHFGDGTRLSIL.

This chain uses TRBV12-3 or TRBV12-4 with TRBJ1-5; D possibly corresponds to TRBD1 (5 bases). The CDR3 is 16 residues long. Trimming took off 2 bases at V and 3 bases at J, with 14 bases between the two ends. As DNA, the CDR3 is TGTGCCAGCAGTTTATCTGGCAGGGATTTCAATCAGCCCCAGCATTTT. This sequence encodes CASSLSGRDFNQPQHF.

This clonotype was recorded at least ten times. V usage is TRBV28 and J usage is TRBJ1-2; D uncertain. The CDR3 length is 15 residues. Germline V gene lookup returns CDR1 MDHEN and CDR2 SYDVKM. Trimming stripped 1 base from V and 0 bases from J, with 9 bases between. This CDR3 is CASSLSVRANYGYTF. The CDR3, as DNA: TGTGCCAGCAGTTTATCGGTCAGAGCTAACTATGGCTACACCTTC.

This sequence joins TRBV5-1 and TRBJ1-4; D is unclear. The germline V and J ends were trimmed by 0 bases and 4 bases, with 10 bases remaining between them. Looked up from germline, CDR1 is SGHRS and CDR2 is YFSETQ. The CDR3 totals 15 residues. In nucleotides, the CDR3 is TGCGCCAGCAGCTTGGTTGGCAACCTTAATGAAAAACTGTTTTTT. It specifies CASSLVGNLNEKLFF.

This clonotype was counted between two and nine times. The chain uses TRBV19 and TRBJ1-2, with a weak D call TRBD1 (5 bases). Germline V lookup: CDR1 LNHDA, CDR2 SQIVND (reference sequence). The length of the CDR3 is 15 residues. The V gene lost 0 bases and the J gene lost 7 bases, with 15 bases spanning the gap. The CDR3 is CASSIDGQGVVGYTF. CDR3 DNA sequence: TGTGCCAGTAGTATAGATGGCCAGGGAGTCGTTGGCTACACCTTC.

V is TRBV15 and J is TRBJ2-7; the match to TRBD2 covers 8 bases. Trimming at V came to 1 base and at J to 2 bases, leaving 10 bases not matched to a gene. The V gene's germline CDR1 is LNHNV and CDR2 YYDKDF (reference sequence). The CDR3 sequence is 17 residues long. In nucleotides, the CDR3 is TGTGCCACCAGCAGAGCGGGGGGGCCCGGACGAACCTACGAGCAGTACTTC. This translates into CATSRAGGPGRTYEQYF.

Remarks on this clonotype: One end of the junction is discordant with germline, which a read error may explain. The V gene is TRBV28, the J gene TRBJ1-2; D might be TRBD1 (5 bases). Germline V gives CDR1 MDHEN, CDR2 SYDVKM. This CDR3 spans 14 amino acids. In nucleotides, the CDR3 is TGTGCCAGCTCTCTCGGCCAGGGTGGGTATGGCAACACCTTC. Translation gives CASSLGQGGYGNTF.

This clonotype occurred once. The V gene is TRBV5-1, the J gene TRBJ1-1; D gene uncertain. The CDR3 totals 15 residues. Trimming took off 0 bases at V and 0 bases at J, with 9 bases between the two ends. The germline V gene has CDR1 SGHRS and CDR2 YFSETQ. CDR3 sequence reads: CASSLAFGMNTEAFF. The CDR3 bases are TGCGCCAGCAGCTTGGCCTTTGGCATGAACACTGAAGCTTTCTTT.

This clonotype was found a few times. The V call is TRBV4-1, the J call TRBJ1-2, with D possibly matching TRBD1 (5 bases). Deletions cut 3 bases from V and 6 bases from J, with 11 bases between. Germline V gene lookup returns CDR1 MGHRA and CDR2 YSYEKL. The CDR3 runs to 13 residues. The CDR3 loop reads CASSQRDGNGYTF. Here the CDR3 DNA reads TGCGCCAGCAGCCAGAGGGACGGTAATGGCTACACCTTC.

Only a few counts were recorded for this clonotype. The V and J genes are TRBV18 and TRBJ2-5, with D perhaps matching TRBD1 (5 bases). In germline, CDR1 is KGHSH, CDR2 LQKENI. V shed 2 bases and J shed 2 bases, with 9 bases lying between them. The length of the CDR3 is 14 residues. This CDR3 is CASSPAGNQETQYF. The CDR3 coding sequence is TGTGCCAGCTCACCAGCAGGGAATCAAGAGACCCAGTACTTC. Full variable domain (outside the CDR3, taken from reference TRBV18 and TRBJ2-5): NAGVMQNPRHLVRRRGQEARLRCSPMKGHSHVYWYRQLPEEGLKFMVYLQKENIIDESGMPKERFSAEFPKEGPSILRIQQVVRGDSAAYFCASSPAGNQETQYFGPGTRLLVL.